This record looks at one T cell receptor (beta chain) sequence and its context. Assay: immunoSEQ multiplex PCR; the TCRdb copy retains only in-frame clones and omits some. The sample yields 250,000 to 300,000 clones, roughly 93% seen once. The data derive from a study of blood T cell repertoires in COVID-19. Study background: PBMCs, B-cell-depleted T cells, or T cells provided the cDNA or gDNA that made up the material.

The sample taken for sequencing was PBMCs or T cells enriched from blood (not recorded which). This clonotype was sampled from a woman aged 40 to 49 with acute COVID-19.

The CDR3 protein is CASSLKGTGLGDTQYF. Written as DNA, the CDR3 is TGTGCCAGCAGCTTAAAGGGGACAGGGCTGGGAGATACGCAGTATTTT. The chain has TRBV7-3 and TRBJ2-3; 9 positions agree with TRBD1. CDR1 is SGHTA, CDR2 FQGTGA, per germline. The CDR3 spans 16 residues. V lost 1 base and J lost 5; bases outside the gene matches: 7. Combining the CDR3 with reference TRBV7-3 and TRBJ2-3 gives the whole variable domain GAGVSQTPSNKVTEKGKYVELRCDPISGHTALYWYRQSLGQGPEFLIYFQGTGAADDSGLPNDRFFAVRPEGSVSTLKIQRTERGDSAVYLCASSLKGTGLGDTQYFGPGTRLTVL.